These 11 T cell receptor beta chains were all obtained from the same sample, sequenced in a study of shared clonotypes between healthy human individuals. Method: immunoSEQ multiplex PCR; TCRdb's copy keeps in-frame clones and lacks some. In the table there are about 2 million clones, 85% to 95% of which are singletons. The material sequenced was naive CD4+ T cells sorted from blood. Subset denoted: CD45RA+ positively selected. These receptors were obtained from a young man in good health.

The chain combines TRBV28 with TRBJ1-6; D uncertain. V dropped 4 bases and J dropped 3 bases, with 16 bases sitting between them. CDR1 MDHEN and CDR2 SYDVKM come from the germline V gene. The CDR3 covers 17 residues. In DNA form, the CDR3 reads TGTGCCAGCAGTTCTCCCAGGCCAGGCCTCTATAATTCACCCCTCCACTTT. Protein product: CASSSPRPGLYNSPLHF.

This clone is a singleton in its sample. This chain joins TRBV4-1 and TRBJ2-1; 9 bases match TRBD2. V lost 4 bases, J lost 7 bases, and 8 bases stayed unmatched. This CDR3 has 15 amino acids. Germline V lookup: CDR1 MGHRA, CDR2 YSYEKL. This CDR3 reads CASSPAGGRWNEQFF. The CDR3 DNA follows: TGCGCCAGCAGCCCGGCGGGGGGGAGATGGAATGAGCAGTTCTTC.

A single count supports this clone. This rearrangement joins TRBV27 to TRBJ2-1, with 7 nucleotides matching TRBD1. The length of the CDR3 is 13 residues. The V and J ends lost 5 bases and 6 bases, in that order; junction bases with no gene match: 4. Germline CDR1 MNHEY, CDR2 SMNVEV (reference sequence). CDR3 amino acids: CASSTNRGNEQFF. The CDR3 DNA sequence: TGTGCCAGCAGTACTAACAGGGGCAATGAGCAGTTCTTC.

The chain recombines TRBV6-1 with TRBJ1-3, with no clear D. The length of the CDR3 is 16 residues. V lost 3 bases and J lost 4, with 16 bases in between. The germline V gene encodes CDR1 MNHNS and CDR2 SASEGT. CDR3 protein: CASSDVGIVVGNTIYF. The DNA for the CDR3 is TGTGCCAGCAGTGATGTGGGAATAGTGGTGGGAAACACCATATATTTT.

The chain couples TRBV5-1 to TRBJ2-2; 7 nucleotides align to TRBD2. After removal of 3 bases from V and 7 bases from J, the junction contained 12 bases not matched to a gene. The CDR3 totals 16 residues. CDR1 and CDR2 from the germline V gene are SGHRS and YFSETQ. The CDR3 nucleotides are TGCGCCAGCAGCTGGGCGACTAGCAGACGGAACGGGGAGCTGTTTTTT. Amino acids: CASSWATSRRNGELFF. The full variable domain, rest sourced from reference TRBV5-1 and TRBJ2-2, is KAGVTQTPRYLIKTRGQQVTLSCSPISGHRSVSWYQQTPGQGLQFLFEYFSETQRNKGNFPGRFSGRQFSNSRSEMNVSTLELGDSALYLCASSWATSRRNGELFFGEGSRLTVL.

The V gene is TRBV2, the J gene TRBJ1-1, with a tentative D call TRBD1 (5 bases). CDR3 length equals 14 residues. V lost 2 bases, J lost 10 bases, and 17 bases lay in between. Germline CDR1 is SNHLY and CDR2 is FYNNEI. DNA for the CDR3: TGTGCCAGCAGTGAAAGGGGATCCGCAGTGGCAGCTTTCTTT. As protein: CASSERGSAVAAFF.

The V call is TRBV28, the J call TRBJ2-7, with TRBD1 matching over 7 bases. CDR1 MDHEN and CDR2 SYDVKM come from the germline V gene. After removal of 5 bases from V and 0 bases from J, the junction contained 7 bases not matched to a gene. The length of the CDR3 is 15 residues. The CDR3 sequence: CASSLDRAGSYEQYF. Here the CDR3 DNA reads TGTGCCAGCAGTCTCGACAGGGCGGGCTCCTACGAGCAGTACTTC.

The V gene is TRBV2, the J gene TRBJ2-7; D is ambiguous. CDR1 SNHLY and CDR2 FYNNEI come from the germline V gene. With 5 bases removed from V and 7 bases from J, the gap between germline ends came to 12 bases. The length of the CDR3 is 12 residues. The CDR3 loop is CASSPSAREQYF. The CDR3 DNA reads TGTGCCAGCAGTCCTTCTGCCCGGGAGCAGTACTTC.

The chain couples TRBV6-1 to TRBJ2-1; 10 bases agree with TRBD2. From germline, CDR1 is MNHNS and CDR2 SASEGT. The CDR3 length is 14 residues. The ends lost 5 bases at V and 2 bases at J; junction bases unmatched: 0. As DNA, the CDR3 is TGTGCCAGCAGTCTAGCGGGAGCCTACAATGAGCAGTTCTTC. It codes for CASSLAGAYNEQFF.

V is TRBV5-1 and J is TRBJ2-3, with 8 bases fitting TRBD1. CDR3 length: 15 amino acids. Germline values: CDR1 SGHRS, CDR2 YFSETQ. V was pared by 1 base and J by 2 bases, with 3 bases of the junction left unmatched. The CDR3 coding sequence is TGCGCCAGCAGCTTGCCACAGGGGGACACAGATACGCAGTATTTT. It specifies CASSLPQGDTDTQYF.

The chain joins TRBV10-3 to TRBJ2-1, with a weak D call TRBD1 (7 bases). In germline, CDR1 is ENHRY, CDR2 SYGVKD. The CDR3 contains 16 residues. V was clipped by 1 base and J by 7 bases, with 17 bases between them. For the CDR3, the DNA is TGTGCCATCAGTGAGTTCGGCGGGACAGAGGGGAATGAGCAGTTCTTC. As protein: CAISEFGGTEGNEQFF.